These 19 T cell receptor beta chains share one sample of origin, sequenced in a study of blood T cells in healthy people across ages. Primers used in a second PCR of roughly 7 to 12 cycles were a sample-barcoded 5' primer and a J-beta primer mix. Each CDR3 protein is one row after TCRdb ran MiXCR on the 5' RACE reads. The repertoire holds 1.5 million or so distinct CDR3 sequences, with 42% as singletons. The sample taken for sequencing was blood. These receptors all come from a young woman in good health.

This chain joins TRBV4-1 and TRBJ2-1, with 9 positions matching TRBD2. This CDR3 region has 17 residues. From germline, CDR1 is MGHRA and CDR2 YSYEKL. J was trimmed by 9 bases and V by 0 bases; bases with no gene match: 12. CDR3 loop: CASSQDLKAGGYGEQFF. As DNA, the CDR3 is TGCGCCAGCAGCCAAGATTTAAAGGCGGGAGGGTATGGTGAGCAGTTCTTC.

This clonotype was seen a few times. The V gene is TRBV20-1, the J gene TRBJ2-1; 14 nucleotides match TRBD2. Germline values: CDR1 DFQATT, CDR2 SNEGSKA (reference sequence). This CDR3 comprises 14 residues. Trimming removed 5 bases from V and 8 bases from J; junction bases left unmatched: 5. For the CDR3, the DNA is TGCAGTGCTTCCGGGACTAGCGGGAGTGATGAGCAGTTCTTC. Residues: CSASGTSGSDEQFF.

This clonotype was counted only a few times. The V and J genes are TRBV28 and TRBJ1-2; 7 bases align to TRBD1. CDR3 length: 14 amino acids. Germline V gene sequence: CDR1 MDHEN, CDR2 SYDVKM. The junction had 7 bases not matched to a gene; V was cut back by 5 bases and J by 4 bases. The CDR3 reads CASSPGGGLYGYTF. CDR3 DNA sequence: TGTGCCAGCAGTCCCGGAGGGGGCCTCTATGGCTACACCTTC.

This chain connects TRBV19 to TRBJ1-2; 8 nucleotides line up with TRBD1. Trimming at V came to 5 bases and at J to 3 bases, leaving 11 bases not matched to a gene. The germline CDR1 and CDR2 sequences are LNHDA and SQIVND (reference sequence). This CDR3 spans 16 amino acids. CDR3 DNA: TGTGCCAGTAGTTCGCCCAGGCCAGGGGGCGACTATGGCTACACCTTC. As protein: CASSSPRPGGDYGYTF. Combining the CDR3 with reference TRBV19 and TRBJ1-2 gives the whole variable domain DGGITQSPKYLFRKEGQNVTLSCEQNLNHDAMYWYRQDPGQGLRLIYYSQIVNDFQKGDIAEGYSVSREKKESFPLTVTSAQKNPTAFYLCASSSPRPGGDYGYTFGSGTRLTVV.

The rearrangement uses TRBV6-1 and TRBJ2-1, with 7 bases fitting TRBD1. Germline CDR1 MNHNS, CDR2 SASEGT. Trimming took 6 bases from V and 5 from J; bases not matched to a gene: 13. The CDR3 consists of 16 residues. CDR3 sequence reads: CASSPPLGQLHNEQFF. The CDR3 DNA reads TGTGCCAGCAGCCCTCCCTTGGGACAGTTACACAATGAGCAGTTCTTC.

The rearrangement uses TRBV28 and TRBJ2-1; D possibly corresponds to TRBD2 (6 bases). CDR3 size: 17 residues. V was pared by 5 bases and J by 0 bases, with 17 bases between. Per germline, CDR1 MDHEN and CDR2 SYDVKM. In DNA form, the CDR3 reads TGTGCCAGCAGTCCCCGGATTAGCGGTAGCTCCTACAATGAGCAGTTCTTC. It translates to CASSPRISGSSYNEQFF.

The CDR3 loop reads CASSGPGQGPRTEAFF. The CDR3 coding sequence is TGTGCCAGCAGTGGCCCGGGACAGGGTCCGCGCACTGAAGCTTTCTTT. The chain has TRBV6-6 and TRBJ1-1; 9 bases align to TRBD1. Germline CDR1 is MNHNY and CDR2 is SVGAGI (reference sequence). CDR3 length equals 16 residues. J was trimmed by 4 bases and V by 5 bases; bases with no gene match: 11.

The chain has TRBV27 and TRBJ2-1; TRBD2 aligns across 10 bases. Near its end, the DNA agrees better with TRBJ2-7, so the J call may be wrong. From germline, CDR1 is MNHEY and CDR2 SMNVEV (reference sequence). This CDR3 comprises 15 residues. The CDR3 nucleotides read TGTGCCAGCAGTTTTGGTCTAGCGGGAGTCAATGAGCAGTACTTC. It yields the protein CASSFGLAGVNEQYF.

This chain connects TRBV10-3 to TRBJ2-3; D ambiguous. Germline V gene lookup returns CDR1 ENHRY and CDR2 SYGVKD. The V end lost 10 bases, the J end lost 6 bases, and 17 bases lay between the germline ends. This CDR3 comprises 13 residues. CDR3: CASWADDPDTQYF. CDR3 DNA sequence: TGTGCCAGCTGGGCGGACGATCCTGATACGCAGTATTTT.

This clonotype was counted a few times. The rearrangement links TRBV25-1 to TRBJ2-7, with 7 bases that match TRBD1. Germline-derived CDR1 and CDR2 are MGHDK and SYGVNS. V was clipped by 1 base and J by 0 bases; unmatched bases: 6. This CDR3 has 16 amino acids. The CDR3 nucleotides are TGTGCCAGCAGTGAATTTAGGGGGCAGGCCTCCTACGAGCAGTACTTC. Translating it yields CASSEFRGQASYEQYF.

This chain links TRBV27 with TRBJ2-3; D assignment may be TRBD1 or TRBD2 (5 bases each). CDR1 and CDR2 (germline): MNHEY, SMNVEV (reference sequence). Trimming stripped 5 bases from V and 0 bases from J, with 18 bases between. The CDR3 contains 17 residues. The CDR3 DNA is TGTGCCAGCAGTCCCCCGCAGGGAGTGCCTAGCACAGATACGCAGTATTTT. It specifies CASSPPQGVPSTDTQYF.

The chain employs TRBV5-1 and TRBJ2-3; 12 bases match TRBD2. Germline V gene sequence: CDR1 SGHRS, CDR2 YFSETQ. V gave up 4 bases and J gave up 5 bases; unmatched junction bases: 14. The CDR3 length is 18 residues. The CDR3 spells CASSHGLAGRGEQDTQYF. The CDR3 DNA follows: TGCGCCAGCAGCCACGGACTAGCGGGACGTGGGGAGCAAGATACGCAGTATTTT.

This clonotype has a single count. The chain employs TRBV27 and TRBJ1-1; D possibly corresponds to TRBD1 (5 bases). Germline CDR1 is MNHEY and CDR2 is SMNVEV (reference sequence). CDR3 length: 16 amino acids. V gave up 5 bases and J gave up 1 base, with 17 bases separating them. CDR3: CASSLLPTAPNTEAFF. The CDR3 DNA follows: TGTGCCAGCAGTCTTCTCCCGACAGCCCCGAACACTGAAGCTTTCTTT.

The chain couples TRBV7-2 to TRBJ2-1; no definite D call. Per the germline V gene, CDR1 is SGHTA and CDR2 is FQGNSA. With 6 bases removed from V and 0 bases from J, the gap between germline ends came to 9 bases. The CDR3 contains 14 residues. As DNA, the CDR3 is TGTGCCAGCAGGTCGGACGTCTCCTACAATGAGCAGTTCTTC. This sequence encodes CASRSDVSYNEQFF.

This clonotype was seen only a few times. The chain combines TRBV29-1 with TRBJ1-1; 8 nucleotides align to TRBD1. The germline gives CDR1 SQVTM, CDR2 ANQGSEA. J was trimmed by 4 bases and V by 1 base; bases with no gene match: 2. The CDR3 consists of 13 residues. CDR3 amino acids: CSVEGTGFTEAFF. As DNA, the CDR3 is TGCAGCGTTGAAGGGACAGGGTTCACTGAAGCTTTCTTT. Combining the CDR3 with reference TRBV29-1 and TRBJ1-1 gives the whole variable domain SAVISQKPSRDICQRGTSLTIQCQVDSQVTMMFWYRQQPGQSLTLIATANQGSEATYESGFVIDKFPISRPNLTFSTLTVSNMSPEDSSIYLCSVEGTGFTEAFFGQGTRLTVV.

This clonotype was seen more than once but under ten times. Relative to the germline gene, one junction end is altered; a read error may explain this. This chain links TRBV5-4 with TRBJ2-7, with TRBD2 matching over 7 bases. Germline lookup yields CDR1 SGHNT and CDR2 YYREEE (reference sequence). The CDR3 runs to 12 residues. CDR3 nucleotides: TGTACCAGCAGCCACGCTAGCGGCGAGCAGTACTTC. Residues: CTSSHASGEQYF.

For the CDR3, the DNA is TGTGCCAGCAGTTTAATGGAGGACGGAAACATTCAGTACTTC. As protein: CASSLMEDGNIQYF. The rearrangement joins TRBV28 to TRBJ2-4; D possibly corresponds to TRBD2 (5 bases). The CDR3 is 14 residues long. With 2 bases removed from V and 6 bases from J, the gap between germline ends came to 11 bases. Per germline, CDR1 MDHEN and CDR2 SYDVKM.

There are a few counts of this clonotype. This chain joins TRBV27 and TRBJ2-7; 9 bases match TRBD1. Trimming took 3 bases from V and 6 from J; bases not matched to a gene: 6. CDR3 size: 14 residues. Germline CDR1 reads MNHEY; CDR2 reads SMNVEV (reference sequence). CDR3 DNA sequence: TGTGCCAGCAGTTTCGGGACAGGGTATATCGAGCAGTACTTC. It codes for CASSFGTGYIEQYF.

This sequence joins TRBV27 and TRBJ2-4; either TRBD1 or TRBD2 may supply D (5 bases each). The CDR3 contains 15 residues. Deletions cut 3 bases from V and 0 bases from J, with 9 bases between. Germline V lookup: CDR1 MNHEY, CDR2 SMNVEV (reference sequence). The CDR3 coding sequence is TGTGCCAGCAGTTTCCAGGGAGTAGCCAAAAACATTCAGTACTTC. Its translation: CASSFQGVAKNIQYF.